This T cell receptor beta chain is drawn from a study of CD8 T cells in Susac syndrome. Germline-derived CDR1 and CDR2 are SQVTM and ANQGSEA. This CDR3 is 14 amino acids long. Trimming took 2 bases from V and 1 from J, leaving 11 bases between them. An input of about 0.5 to 1 ug of RNA was subjected to reverse transcription using random hexamers. A multiplex approach, immunoSEQ multiplex PCR, amplified TCR beta CDR3 across 54 Vbeta and 13 Jbeta. TCRdb recomputed calls from the immunoSEQ multiplex PCR reads with MiXCR, one row per CDR3 protein. Counted here are some 120,000 distinct CDR3 sequences, less than 95% occurring once; the ten biggest clones make up roughly 0.092%. TCR beta from blood CD8+ and CD4+ T cells was sequenced.

The specimen was CD4+ T cells from PBMCs. The source of this sequence is a human donor in good health. This rearrangement joins TRBV29-1 to TRBJ1-1; D gene uncertain. This chain's CDR3 is CSVERLLRNTEAFF. The CDR3 coding sequence is TGCAGCGTTGAAAGATTGTTGAGGAACACTGAAGCTTTCTTT.